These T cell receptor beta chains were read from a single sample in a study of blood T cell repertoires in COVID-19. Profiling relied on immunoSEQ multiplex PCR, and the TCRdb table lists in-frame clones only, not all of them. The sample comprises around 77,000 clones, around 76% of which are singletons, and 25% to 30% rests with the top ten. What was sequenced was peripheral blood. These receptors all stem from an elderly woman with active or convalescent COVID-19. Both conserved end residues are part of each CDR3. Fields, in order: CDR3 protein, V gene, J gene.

cdr3_aa: CASSDSGWTGGMLDGYTF; v_call: TRBV6-4; j_call: TRBJ1-2
cdr3_aa: CASGTGFDQPQHF; v_call: TRBV12-3/TRBV12-4; j_call: TRBJ1-5
cdr3_aa: CASSERAGDGRTEAFF; v_call: TRBV6-1; j_call: TRBJ1-1
cdr3_aa: CATDRDRRYSNQPQHF; v_call: TRBV24-1; j_call: TRBJ1-5
cdr3_aa: CASSEEAGVEYNSPLHF; v_call: TRBV2; j_call: TRBJ1-6
cdr3_aa: CASSASGAQPQHF; v_call: TRBV19; j_call: TRBJ1-5
cdr3_aa: CASRQTSGGARETQYF; v_call: TRBV27; j_call: TRBJ2-5
cdr3_aa: CASSPGTSYSYEQYF; v_call: TRBV6-2/TRBV6-3; j_call: TRBJ2-7
cdr3_aa: CAISGTGSQDQETQYF; v_call: TRBV10-3; j_call: TRBJ2-5
cdr3_aa: CASSSPTGSYEQYF; v_call: TRBV11-2; j_call: TRBJ2-7
cdr3_aa: CAWSVLEDTIYF; v_call: TRBV30; j_call: TRBJ1-3
cdr3_aa: CASSPIDSGYEQFF; v_call: TRBV18; j_call: TRBJ2-1
cdr3_aa: CASSLRAEKLFF; v_call: TRBV28; j_call: TRBJ1-4
cdr3_aa: CASRDRGLHYGYTF; v_call: TRBV2; j_call: TRBJ1-2
cdr3_aa: CASSPRDTTYGYTF; v_call: TRBV7-8; j_call: TRBJ1-2
cdr3_aa: CASSQAVGTRNSPLHF; v_call: TRBV4-3; j_call: TRBJ1-6
cdr3_aa: CASSLSRGHEQYF; v_call: TRBV7-6; j_call: TRBJ2-7
cdr3_aa: CASSLMDRGRTINYGYTF; v_call: TRBV28; j_call: TRBJ1-2
cdr3_aa: CASSWTGGEAFF; v_call: TRBV6-2/TRBV6-3; j_call: TRBJ1-1
cdr3_aa: CASRSWTGSEAFF; v_call: TRBV19; j_call: TRBJ1-1
cdr3_aa: CASSIVSTGNYGYTF; v_call: TRBV19; j_call: TRBJ1-2
cdr3_aa: CASRQRRTPGVASPLHF; v_call: TRBV4-2; j_call: TRBJ1-6
cdr3_aa: CASVLGGNHGYTF; v_call: TRBV7-2; j_call: TRBJ1-2
cdr3_aa: CAWSTRVGTGELFF; v_call: TRBV30; j_call: TRBJ2-2
cdr3_aa: CASHKRVGAGELFF; v_call: TRBV5-1; j_call: TRBJ2-2
cdr3_aa: CASNPSTSGRGETQYF; v_call: TRBV7-2; j_call: TRBJ2-5
cdr3_aa: CASSQRHRSSGANVLTF; v_call: TRBV3-1/TRBV3-2; j_call: TRBJ2-6
cdr3_aa: CASSEEGITDTQYF; v_call: TRBV2; j_call: TRBJ2-3
cdr3_aa: CASSLTGVGGYTF; v_call: TRBV6-2/TRBV6-3; j_call: TRBJ1-2
cdr3_aa: CASSWAGLTEAFF; v_call: TRBV5-1; j_call: TRBJ1-1
cdr3_aa: CASSDASGTDTQYF; v_call: TRBV10-2; j_call: TRBJ2-3
cdr3_aa: CASKSGANVLTF; v_call: TRBV5-1; j_call: TRBJ2-6
cdr3_aa: CASRKTSPQETQYF; v_call: TRBV5-1; j_call: TRBJ2-5
cdr3_aa: CASSLAAGGSQPQHF; v_call: TRBV7-6; j_call: TRBJ1-5
cdr3_aa: CASSSPGTGNYEQYF; v_call: TRBV11-2; j_call: TRBJ2-7
cdr3_aa: CASSADSLYGYTF; v_call: TRBV6-2/TRBV6-3; j_call: TRBJ1-2
cdr3_aa: CASSYGVGDTGELFF; v_call: TRBV6-5; j_call: TRBJ2-2
cdr3_aa: CASSWGQGDEQYF; v_call: TRBV7-9; j_call: TRBJ2-7
cdr3_aa: CASSGRTGWYEKLFF; v_call: TRBV21-1; j_call: TRBJ1-4
cdr3_aa: CASSQRVTNQPQHF; v_call: TRBV3-1/TRBV3-2; j_call: TRBJ1-5
cdr3_aa: CSASPWDRGQDQPQHF; v_call: TRBV20-1; j_call: TRBJ1-5
cdr3_aa: CASSLNEYNEQFF; v_call: TRBV5-1; j_call: TRBJ2-1
cdr3_aa: CASSQGGVGGYTF; v_call: TRBV6-5; j_call: TRBJ1-2
cdr3_aa: CAISGENRGRNTIYF; v_call: TRBV10-3; j_call: TRBJ1-3
cdr3_aa: CASSLAGSNQPQHF; v_call: TRBV7-8; j_call: TRBJ1-5
cdr3_aa: CASSVGTGLGYTF; v_call: TRBV9; j_call: TRBJ1-2
cdr3_aa: CASSQTGRGGGNNEQFF; v_call: TRBV18; j_call: TRBJ2-1
cdr3_aa: CASSLDGTGGSGYTF; v_call: TRBV5-1; j_call: TRBJ1-2
cdr3_aa: CASAPGEQGAGPLHF; v_call: TRBV9; j_call: TRBJ1-6
cdr3_aa: CASSLRDTASPLHF; v_call: TRBV9; j_call: TRBJ1-6
cdr3_aa: CASSFTGGQGYTF; v_call: TRBV12-3/TRBV12-4; j_call: TRBJ1-2
cdr3_aa: CSVEPGSYTF; v_call: TRBV29-1; j_call: TRBJ1-2
cdr3_aa: CASSQEGGPYREQYF; v_call: TRBV14; j_call: TRBJ2-7
cdr3_aa: CASSFTGGGADTQYF; v_call: TRBV11-2; j_call: TRBJ2-3